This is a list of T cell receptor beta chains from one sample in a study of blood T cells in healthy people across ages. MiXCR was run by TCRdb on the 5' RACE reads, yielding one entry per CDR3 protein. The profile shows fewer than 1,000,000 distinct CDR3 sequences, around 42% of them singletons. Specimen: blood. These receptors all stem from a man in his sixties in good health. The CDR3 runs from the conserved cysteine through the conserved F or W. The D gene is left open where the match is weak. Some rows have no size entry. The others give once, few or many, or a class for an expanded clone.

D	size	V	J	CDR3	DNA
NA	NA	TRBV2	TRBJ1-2	CASSGLGQSYTF	TGTGCCAGCAGTGGACTCGGGCAGAGCTACACCTTC
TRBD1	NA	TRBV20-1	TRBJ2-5	CSARVRQGPSGVQETQYF	TGCAGTGCTAGAGTTCGACAGGGACCTAGTGGTGTCCAAGAGACCCAGTACTTC
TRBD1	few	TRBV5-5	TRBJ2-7	CASSLIEGAFGEQYF	TGTGCCAGCAGCTTGATTGAGGGGGCGTTCGGGGAGCAGTACTTC
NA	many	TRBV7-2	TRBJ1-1	CASSRDRNTEAFF	TGTGCCAGCAGCCGTGACAGGAACACTGAAGCTTTCTTT
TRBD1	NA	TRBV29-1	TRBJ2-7	CSVLKLGTGISYEQYF	TGCAGCGTTCTTAAGCTAGGGACAGGGATATCCTACGAGCAGTACTTC
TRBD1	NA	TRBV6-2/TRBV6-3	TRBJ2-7	CASSYKGQSRSYEQYF	TGTGCCAGCAGTTACAAGGGACAGTCCCGCTCCTACGAGCAGTACTTC
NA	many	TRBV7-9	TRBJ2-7	CASTIGGEQYF	TGTGCCAGCACCATCGGGGGCGAGCAGTACTTC
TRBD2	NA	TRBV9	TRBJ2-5	CASSAGLGGGVETQYF	TGTGCCAGCAGCGCCGGTTTGGGCGGGGGGGTAGAGACCCAGTACTTC
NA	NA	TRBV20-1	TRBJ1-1	CSATKGSMNTEAFF	TGCAGTGCTACTAAAGGCAGCATGAACACTGAAGCTTTCTTT
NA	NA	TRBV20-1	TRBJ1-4	CSARDFATNEKLFF	TGCAGTGCTAGAGACTTTGCAACTAATGAAAAACTGTTTTTT
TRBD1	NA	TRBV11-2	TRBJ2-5	CTSSPRDRGLLAVPRNEQYF	TGTACCAGCAGCCCCAGGGACAGGGGGCTTCTAGCGGTCCCTAGGAATGAGCAGTACTTC
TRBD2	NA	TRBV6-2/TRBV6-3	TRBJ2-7	CASRKPGLAAYEQYF	TGTGCCAGCAGGAAACCGGGACTAGCGGCCTACGAGCAGTACTTC
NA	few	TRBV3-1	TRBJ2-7	CASSRLGSNEQYF	TGTGCCAGCAGCCGGCTGGGCTCCAACGAGCAGTACTTC
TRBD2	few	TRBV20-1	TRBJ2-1	CSATLAGGLNEQFF	TGCAGTGCTACACTAGCGGGGGGCCTCAATGAGCAGTTCTTC
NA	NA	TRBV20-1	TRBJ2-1	CSATAEIYEQFF	TGCAGTGCTACCGCGGAAATCTACGAGCAGTTCTTC
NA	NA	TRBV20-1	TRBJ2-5	CSARPTGTQETQYF	TGCAGTGCTAGACCCACAGGAACCCAAGAGACCCAGTACTTC
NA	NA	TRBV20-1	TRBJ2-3	CSARGDGIEKTDTQYF	TGCAGTGCTAGGGGAGATGGGATCGAAAAGACAGATACGCAGTATTTT
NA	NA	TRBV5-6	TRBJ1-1	CASSERPGLPNTEAFF	TGTGCCAGCAGCGAACGGCCGGGACTTCCGAACACTGAAGCTTTCTTT